The 25 T cell receptor beta chains given below trace back to one sample, sequenced in a study of regulatory T cells in long-lasting Graves disease (dated by TCRdb to the early 2020s). The library relied on multiplex PCR. For sequencing, an Illumina HiSeq 4000 was employed. TCR beta libraries were built with iRepertoire HTBI primers and Arm-PCR amplification of CDR3 regions. TCRdb's own reprocessing of the public reads used fastp at Q25 and MiXCR and kept productive beta chains. Every distinct CDR3 protein forms one entry, paired with its most common genes and DNA. The sample has roughly 560,000 distinct CDR3 sequences on record, approximately 12% of them singletons. The ten largest account for almost 9% of the sample. This specimen's time point label, interpreted: newly diagnosed GD, antithyroid drugs for less than 3 months. For both TCR sequencing and RNA sequencing, RNA was extracted from PBMCs using TRIzol.

These data were likewise used in another study, on T cells in Graves' hyperthyroidism and ophthalmopathy.

The sample was peripheral blood mononuclear cells (PBMCs), taken at new diagnosis, from a patient treated with antithyroid drugs. These receptors originate from a woman under 40 with Graves disease. Donor details come from another sample of the same person, matched by shared clones.

This clonotype was seen at least ten times. V usage is TRBV24-1 and J usage is TRBJ2-2, with 7 bases matching TRBD1. The CDR3 totals 15 residues. With 3 bases clipped from V and 7 bases from J, the junction kept 7 bases outside the gene matches. Germline V CDR1 and CDR2: KGHDR, SFDVKD. Written as DNA, the CDR3 is TGTGCCACCAGTGATCCGACACAGGGGAACGGGGAGCTGTTTTTT. Amino acids: CATSDPTQGNGELFF.

This clonotype was seen repeatedly, ten times or more. This chain joins TRBV2 and TRBJ1-2, with 12 bases identical to TRBD1. This CDR3 has 14 residues. Germline CDR1 is SNHLY and CDR2 is FYNNEI. The ends lost 4 bases at V and 6 bases at J; junction bases unmatched: 3. CDR3 sequence: CASSGGQGAHGYTF. CDR3 nucleotides: TGTGCCAGCAGTGGGGGACAGGGGGCTCATGGCTACACCTTC.

This clonotype was seen many times. The V gene is TRBV28, the J gene TRBJ2-7, with 12 bases lining up with TRBD2. The CDR3 is 15 amino acids. Germline CDR1 and CDR2: MDHEN and SYDVKM. The J segment lost 2 bases and the V segment lost 7 bases, leaving 6 bases of the junction unmatched. The CDR3 here is CASTPLAGGTYEQYF. In DNA, the CDR3 is TGTGCCAGCACCCCCCTAGCGGGAGGGACCTACGAGCAGTACTTC.

There are many counts of this clonotype. The rearrangement uses TRBV28 and TRBJ2-5; weak D call: TRBD2 (6 bases). The CDR3 is 16 residues long. CDR1 and CDR2 (germline): MDHEN, SYDVKM. V was shortened by 3 bases and J by 10 bases, with 24 bases between the two germline ends. The CDR3 is CASSLLPGLHLGSQYF. The CDR3 DNA reads TGTGCCAGCAGTTTGCTGCCGGGACTCCACCTCGGGAGCCAGTACTTC.

In this sample, this clonotype turned up many times. This rearrangement joins TRBV9 to TRBJ1-6; 7 nucleotides line up with TRBD1. Germline lookup yields CDR1 SGDLS and CDR2 YYNGEE. V was pared by 3 bases and J by 9 bases, with 6 bases of the junction left unmatched. The CDR3 loop spans 14 amino acids. The CDR3 bases are TGTGCCAGCAGCGGACAGGGCTTTGGTTCACCCCTCCACTTT. It specifies CASSGQGFGSPLHF.

The chain carries TRBV11-2 and TRBJ2-1; no clear D. CDR3 length equals 11 residues. Germline V gives CDR1 SGHAT, CDR2 FQNNGV. V lost 0 bases, J lost 13 bases, and 7 bases lay in between. CDR3 DNA sequence: TGTGCCAGCAGCTTAGATGGGGAACAGTTCTTC. It translates to CASSLDGEQFF.

This clonotype was observed a few times. The junction differs from germline at one of its ends, possibly a read error. V gene TRBV5-1 combines with J gene TRBJ2-1; D remains unclear. The CDR3 loop spans 15 amino acids. Germline V gene sequence: CDR1 SGHRS, CDR2 YFSETQ. CDR3 loop: CASSLGGWGQNEQLF. CDR3 sequence (DNA): TGCGCCAGCAGCTTGGGGGGTTGGGGTCAAAATGAGCAGCTCTTC.

This clonotype was detected many times. The rearrangement joins TRBV13 to TRBJ2-1; TRBD2 matches at 10 bases. Per germline, CDR1 PRHDT and CDR2 FYEKMQ (reference sequence). Losses at the gene ends were 5 bases for V and 0 bases for J; bases not matched to a gene: 7. This CDR3 contains 17 residues. The CDR3 sequence is CASSTRTSGFSYNEQFF. The CDR3, as DNA: TGTGCCAGCAGCACCCGGACTAGCGGATTCTCCTACAATGAGCAGTTCTTC.

This clonotype was counted ten times or more. The V gene is TRBV2, the J gene TRBJ1-4; D gene ambiguous. Germline assignment: CDR1 SNHLY and CDR2 FYNNEI. This CDR3 has 13 amino acids. The germline V and J ends were trimmed by 7 bases and 8 bases, with 14 bases remaining between them. CDR3 nucleotides: TGTGCCAGCAATGGACGGCGTCAAGAAAAACTGTTTTTT. Its translation is CASNGRRQEKLFF.

The chain combines TRBV9 with TRBJ2-1; tentatively, D is TRBD2 (6 bases). V lost 0 bases and J lost 11, with 12 bases in between. The germline V gene encodes CDR1 SGDLS and CDR2 YYNGEE. This CDR3 spans 13 amino acids. The CDR3 DNA follows: TGTGCCAGCAGCGTAGGGTCGGAGGGCAAGCAGTTCTTC. It yields the protein CASSVGSEGKQFF.

This clonotype was seen repeatedly, ten times or more. The rearrangement uses TRBV5-1 and TRBJ2-2; a possible D gene is TRBD1 (5 bases). In germline, CDR1 is SGHRS, CDR2 YFSETQ. Trimming pared 4 bases from V and 6 bases from J, leaving 16 bases between. The length of the CDR3 is 15 residues. CDR3: CASSRTGSPPGELFF. The CDR3 DNA is TGCGCCAGCAGCCGAACAGGCTCCCCACCCGGGGAGCTGTTTTTT.

The sample holds many counts of this clonotype. V and J are TRBV6-9 and TRBJ2-4, with unresolved D. The V end lost 4 bases, the J end lost 0 bases, and 7 bases lay between the germline ends. The CDR3 totals 14 residues. The germline gives CDR1 MNHGY, CDR2 SVAAGI. CDR3 amino acids: CASSSGLAKNIQYF. CDR3 nucleotides: TGTGCCAGCAGTTCAGGTCTAGCCAAAAACATTCAGTACTTC.

This clonotype was recorded at least ten times. This sequence joins TRBV19 and TRBJ2-1, with 8 positions matching TRBD1. The V and J ends lost 3 bases and 5 bases, in that order; junction bases with no gene match: 3. This CDR3 is 14 amino acids long. The V gene's germline CDR1 is LNHDA and CDR2 SQIVND (reference sequence). CDR3 nucleotides: TGTGCCAGTAGTATTTTGGGACAGGACAATGAGCAGTTCTTC. Encoded protein: CASSILGQDNEQFF. Based on the CDR3 plus reference TRBV19 and TRBJ2-1, the full variable domain is DGGITQSPKYLFRKEGQNVTLSCEQNLNHDAMYWYRQDPGQGLRLIYYSQIVNDFQKGDIAEGYSVSREKKESFPLTVTSAQKNPTAFYLCASSILGQDNEQFFGPGTRLTVL.

This clonotype was recorded at least ten times. The gene calls are TRBV10-3 and TRBJ2-7; D is perhaps TRBD2 (6 bases). This CDR3 has 16 amino acids. CDR1 and CDR2 from the germline V gene are ENHRY and SYGVKD. Trimming pared 2 bases from V and 0 bases from J, leaving 14 bases between. CDR3 loop: CAISEKVGLNSYEQYF. The CDR3 DNA follows: TGTGCCATCAGTGAGAAGGTCGGACTAAACTCCTACGAGCAGTACTTC.

This rearrangement joins TRBV6-1 to TRBJ2-3; no clear D gene. The V end lost 6 bases, the J end lost 6 bases, and 16 bases lay between the germline ends. This CDR3 spans 14 amino acids. Germline V gene data show CDR1 as MNHNS and CDR2 as SASEGT. CDR3 sequence: CASSPPEYEDTQYF. CDR3 nucleotide sequence: TGTGCCAGCAGCCCTCCGGAATATGAGGATACGCAGTATTTT.

In this sample, this clonotype turned up many times. The rearrangement links TRBV20-1 to TRBJ1-1, with a tentative D call TRBD1 (6 bases). This CDR3 is 12 amino acids long. V gave up 6 bases and J gave up 0 bases, with 8 bases separating them. Germline V CDR1 and CDR2: DFQATT, SNEGSKA (reference sequence). The CDR3, as DNA: TGCAGTGCCGGACAGATGAACACTGAAGCTTTCTTT. Translation gives CSAGQMNTEAFF.

This clonotype was detected ten times or more. In nucleotides, the CDR3 is TGTGCCAGCAGGGCCGGTTCAGAGACCCAGTACTTC. Its protein is CASRAGSETQYF. The rearrangement links TRBV12-3 or TRBV12-4 to TRBJ2-1; D not certain. The last part of the DNA fits TRBJ2-5 better; the J call may be wrong. The CDR3 extends over 12 amino acids.

In this sample, this clonotype turned up many times. The rearrangement links TRBV6-2 or TRBV6-3 to TRBJ2-3; the D is unclear. With 0 bases removed from V and 6 bases from J, the gap between germline ends came to 10 bases. The CDR3 totals 14 residues. The germline V gene encodes CDR1 MNHEY and CDR2 SVGEGT. This CDR3 is CASSYSAAGDTQYF. Here the CDR3 DNA reads TGTGCCAGCAGTTACTCGGCGGCCGGGGATACGCAGTATTTT.

V usage is TRBV19 and J usage is TRBJ2-2; D unclear. Germline V CDR1 and CDR2: LNHDA, SQIVND (reference sequence). Trimming took off 5 bases at V and 3 bases at J, with 16 bases between the two ends. The CDR3 spans 16 residues. In nucleotides, the CDR3 is TGTGCCAGTAGTTACCTTGGTGAGGTTTACACCGGGGAGCTGTTTTTT. This translates into CASSYLGEVYTGELFF. The full variable domain, in which reference TRBV19 and TRBJ2-2 provide the parts outside the CDR3, is DGGITQSPKYLFRKEGQNVTLSCEQNLNHDAMYWYRQDPGQGLRLIYYSQIVNDFQKGDIAEGYSVSREKKESFPLTVTSAQKNPTAFYLCASSYLGEVYTGELFFGEGSRLTVL.

This clonotype showed up many times. The J gene is TRBJ1-1, the V gene TRBV28, with D perhaps TRBD1 (5 bases). Germline V lookup: CDR1 MDHEN, CDR2 SYDVKM. This CDR3 is built from 13 residues. V was shortened by 2 bases and J by 6 bases, with 10 bases between the two germline ends. The CDR3 coding sequence is TGTGCCAGCAGTTTAATTACGGGACCTGAAGCTTTCTTT. Translation: CASSLITGPEAFF.

This clonotype was seen ten or more times. The J gene is TRBJ2-3, the V gene TRBV11-2; unclear D gene. CDR1 and CDR2 (germline): SGHAT, FQNNGV. V lost 5 bases and J lost 5, with 8 bases in between. The CDR3 has 12 amino acids. CDR3 DNA sequence: TGTGCCAGCAGCCCAAACAGAGATACGCAGTATTTT. Translated: CASSPNRDTQYF. Combining the CDR3 with reference TRBV11-2 and TRBJ2-3 gives the whole variable domain EAGVAQSPRYKIIEKRQSVAFWCNPISGHATLYWYQQILGQGPKLLIQFQNNGVVDDSQLPKDRFSAERLKGVDSTLKIQPAKLEDSAVYLCASSPNRDTQYFGPGTRLTVL.

This chain uses TRBV19 with TRBJ2-7; 8 bases match TRBD1. Germline V lookup: CDR1 LNHDA, CDR2 SQIVND (reference sequence). The CDR3 contains 14 residues. The V gene end was trimmed by 10 bases and the J gene end by 3 bases; junction bases not matched to a gene: 11. Here the CDR3 DNA reads TGTGCCACTAGACCGGGACAGGAGTTCTACGAGCAGTACTTC. Its protein product is CATRPGQEFYEQYF.

The sample holds many counts of this clonotype. The gene calls are TRBV11-3 and TRBJ2-1, with 11 bases lining up with TRBD2. The germline V gene has CDR1 SGHNT and CDR2 YENEEA. V gave up 2 bases and J gave up 8 bases; unmatched junction bases: 2. The CDR3 contains 14 residues. CDR3: CASSLSSGRYEQFF. CDR3 DNA sequence: TGTGCCAGCAGCTTATCTAGCGGGAGGTATGAGCAGTTCTTC.

This clonotype was seen a handful of times. The chain carries TRBV6-2 or TRBV6-3 and TRBJ2-1, with TRBD2 identical over 9 bases. After removal of 2 bases from V and 9 bases from J, the junction contained 8 bases not matched to a gene. The CDR3 contains 15 residues. Germline CDR1 reads MNHEY; CDR2 reads SVGEGT. The CDR3 nucleotides read TGTGCCAGCAGTTACCTGGCGGGAGGGTATGGTGAGCAGTTCTTC. Protein sequence: CASSYLAGGYGEQFF.

This clonotype was picked up many times. This chain joins TRBV3-1 and TRBJ2-1, with TRBD2 matching over 8 bases. With V trimmed by 4 bases and J by 2 bases, 7 bases remained unmatched. There are 16 residues in the CDR3. Germline assignment: CDR1 LGHDT and CDR2 YNNKEL (reference sequence). The CDR3 region is CASSPLAGSTYNEQFF. DNA of the CDR3: TGTGCCAGCAGCCCGTTAGCGGGGTCAACCTACAATGAGCAGTTCTTC.